The 9 T cell receptor beta chains in this list originate from one sample, sequenced in a study of T cells in Graves' hyperthyroidism and ophthalmopathy. RNA transcripts provided the source from which TCR beta CDR3 regions were amplified. The study used the HTBI primer set for a first-round RT-PCR of the TCR CDR3. TCRdb independently ran MiXCR on the multiplex PCR reads; one entry per CDR3 protein. The data contain over 700,000 distinct CDR3 sequences, approximately 18% of them singletons. What was sequenced was blood. The receptors here all came from a woman in her forties or fifties with Graves' hyperthyroidism that later progressed to Graves' ophthalmopathy.

This clonotype was observed a few times. The rearrangement joins TRBV19 to TRBJ1-5; no clear D gene. Trimming took 5 bases from V and 0 from J, leaving 17 bases between them. Germline CDR1 is LNHDA and CDR2 is SQIVND (reference sequence). This CDR3 region has 17 residues. The CDR3 DNA reads as TGTGCCAGTAGTCCAAACCCAGCAGGCTATAGCAATCAGCCCCAGCATTTT. Its protein product is CASSPNPAGYSNQPQHF. The whole variable domain, filled in from reference TRBV19 and TRBJ1-5, reads DGGITQSPKYLFRKEGQNVTLSCEQNLNHDAMYWYRQDPGQGLRLIYYSQIVNDFQKGDIAEGYSVSREKKESFPLTVTSAQKNPTAFYLCASSPNPAGYSNQPQHFGDGTRLSIL.

In this sample, this clonotype turned up many times. The chain combines TRBV18 with TRBJ1-1, with 8 bases lining up with TRBD1. The V gene end was trimmed by 3 bases and the J gene end by 3 bases; junction bases not matched to a gene: 3. The CDR3 consists of 14 residues. Germline V gene lookup returns CDR1 KGHSH and CDR2 LQKENI. CDR3 nucleotide sequence: TGTGCCAGCTCACCGGGACAGGTGGACACTGAAGCTTTCTTT. It translates to CASSPGQVDTEAFF.

This clonotype was seen at least ten times. The gene calls are TRBV3-1 and TRBJ2-1, with unresolved D. This CDR3 has 15 residues. CDR1 LGHDT and CDR2 YNNKEL come from the germline V gene (reference sequence). V dropped 2 bases and J dropped 0 bases, with 8 bases sitting between them. DNA of the CDR3: TGTGCCAGCAGCCAAAGCCGCTCCTCCTACAATGAGCAGTTCTTC. Translating gives CASSQSRSSYNEQFF.

This clonotype was recorded many times. The V and J genes are TRBV5-6 and TRBJ1-5, with unresolved D. Germline-derived CDR1 and CDR2 are SGHDT and YYEEEE. This CDR3 contains 13 residues. The ends were cut back, 7 bases at V and 3 bases at J, with 11 bases in the middle. The CDR3 sequence: CASSRRNNQPQHF. The CDR3 nucleotides read TGTGCCAGCTCGCGTCGGAACAATCAGCCCCAGCATTTT.

This sequence joins TRBV2 and TRBJ1-6; no definite D call. This CDR3 has 13 amino acids. Per germline, CDR1 SNHLY and CDR2 FYNNEI. The V gene lost 7 bases and the J gene lost 7 bases, with 11 bases spanning the gap. In DNA form, the CDR3 reads TGTGCCAGCATACCGGGAGGGAATTCACCCCTCCACTTT. It codes for CASIPGGNSPLHF.

The chain joins TRBV19 to TRBJ2-3, with D possibly matching TRBD2 (6 bases). This CDR3 is 18 amino acids long. Per germline, CDR1 LNHDA and CDR2 SQIVND (reference sequence). Trimming cost V 5 bases and J 2 bases, with 23 bases left between them. CDR3 in amino acids: CASSSLKRANSLTDTQYF. As DNA, the CDR3 is TGTGCCAGTAGTTCCCTTAAGCGGGCTAACAGTCTCACAGATACGCAGTATTTT.

This clonotype was counted between two and nine times. The chain carries TRBV7-2 and TRBJ1-4; the D gene is possibly TRBD1 (6 bases). Trimming removed 1 base at V and 8 bases at J, with 14 bases between. This CDR3 spans 15 amino acids. Germline lookup yields CDR1 SGHTA and CDR2 FQGNSA. The CDR3: CASSLEPTGGEKLFF. The CDR3 nucleotides read TGTGCCAGCAGCTTAGAGCCAACGGGGGGCGAAAAACTGTTTTTT.

This chain links TRBV2 with TRBJ1-5; D is ambiguous. The germline V gene encodes CDR1 SNHLY and CDR2 FYNNEI. The germline V and J ends were trimmed by 3 bases and 0 bases, with 9 bases remaining between them. The CDR3 covers 15 residues. This chain's CDR3 is CASSEAQNSNQPQHF. CDR3 sequence (DNA): TGTGCCAGCAGTGAGGCACAAAATAGCAATCAGCCCCAGCATTTT.

This clonotype has only a few counts. This chain joins TRBV6-2 or TRBV6-3 and TRBJ1-1, with unresolved D. The CDR3 runs 16 residues. V was clipped by 2 bases and J by 0 bases, with 13 bases between them. Germline V CDR1 and CDR2: MNHEY, SVGEGT. The CDR3 here is CASSYATPSMNTEAFF. The CDR3 DNA follows: TGTGCCAGCAGTTACGCGACTCCCTCCATGAACACTGAAGCTTTCTTT.